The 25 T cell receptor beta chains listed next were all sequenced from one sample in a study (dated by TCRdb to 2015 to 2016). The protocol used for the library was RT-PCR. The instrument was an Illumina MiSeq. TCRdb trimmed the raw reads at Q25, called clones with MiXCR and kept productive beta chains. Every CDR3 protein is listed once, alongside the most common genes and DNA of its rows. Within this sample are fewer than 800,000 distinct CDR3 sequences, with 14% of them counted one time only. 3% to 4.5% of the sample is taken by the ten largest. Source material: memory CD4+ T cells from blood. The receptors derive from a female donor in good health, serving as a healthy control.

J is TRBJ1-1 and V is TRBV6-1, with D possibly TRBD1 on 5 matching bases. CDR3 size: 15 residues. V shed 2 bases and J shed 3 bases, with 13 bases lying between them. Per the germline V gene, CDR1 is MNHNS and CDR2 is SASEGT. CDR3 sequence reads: CASSESAGRDTEAFF. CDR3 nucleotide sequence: TGTGCCAGCAGTGAATCAGCAGGGAGAGACACTGAAGCTTTCTTT.

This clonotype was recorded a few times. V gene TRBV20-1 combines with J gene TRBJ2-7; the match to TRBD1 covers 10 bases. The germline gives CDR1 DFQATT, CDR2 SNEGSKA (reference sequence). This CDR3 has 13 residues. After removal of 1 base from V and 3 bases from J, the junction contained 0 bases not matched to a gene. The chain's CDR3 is CSARGTGGYEQYF. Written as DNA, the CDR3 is TGCAGTGCTAGAGGGACAGGGGGCTACGAGCAGTACTTC.

In DNA form, the CDR3 reads TGCAGTGCTCGGGTTGAGGGGGCAGCTACGCAGTATTTT. Translation: CSARVEGAATQYF. The rearrangement uses TRBV20-1 and TRBJ2-3, with 7 nucleotides matching TRBD1. V shed 5 bases, J shed 8 bases, and the junction held 10 bases outside the gene matches. Germline assignment: CDR1 DFQATT and CDR2 SNEGSKA (reference sequence). The CDR3 totals 13 residues.

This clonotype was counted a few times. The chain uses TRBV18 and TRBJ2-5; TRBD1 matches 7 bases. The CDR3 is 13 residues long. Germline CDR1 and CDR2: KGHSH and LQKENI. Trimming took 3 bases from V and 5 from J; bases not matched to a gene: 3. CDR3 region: CASSPTGLETQYF. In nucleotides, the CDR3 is TGTGCCAGCTCACCGACAGGGCTGGAGACCCAGTACTTC. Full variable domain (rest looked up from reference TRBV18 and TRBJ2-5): NAGVMQNPRHLVRRRGQEARLRCSPMKGHSHVYWYRQLPEEGLKFMVYLQKENIIDESGMPKERFSAEFPKEGPSILRIQQVVRGDSAAYFCASSPTGLETQYFGPGTRLLVL.

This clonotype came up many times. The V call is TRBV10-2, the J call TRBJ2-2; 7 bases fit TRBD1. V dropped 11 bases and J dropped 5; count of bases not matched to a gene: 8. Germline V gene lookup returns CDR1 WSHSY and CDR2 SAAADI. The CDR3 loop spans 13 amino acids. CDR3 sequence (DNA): TGCGCCGCGAGGCAGGGGGTGACCGGGGAGCTGTTTTTT. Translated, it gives CAARQGVTGELFF.

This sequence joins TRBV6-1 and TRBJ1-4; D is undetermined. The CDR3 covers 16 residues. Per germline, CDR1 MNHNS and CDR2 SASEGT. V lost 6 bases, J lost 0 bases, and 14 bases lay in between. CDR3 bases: TGTGCCAGCAGCCTAAATCTTGTAGCAACTAATGAAAAACTGTTTTTT. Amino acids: CASSLNLVATNEKLFF.

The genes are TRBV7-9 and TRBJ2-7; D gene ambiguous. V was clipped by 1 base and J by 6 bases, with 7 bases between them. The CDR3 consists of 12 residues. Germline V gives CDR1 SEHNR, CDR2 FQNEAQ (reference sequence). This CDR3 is CASSLVHIEQYF. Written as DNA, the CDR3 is TGTGCCAGCAGCTTAGTACACATCGAGCAGTACTTC.

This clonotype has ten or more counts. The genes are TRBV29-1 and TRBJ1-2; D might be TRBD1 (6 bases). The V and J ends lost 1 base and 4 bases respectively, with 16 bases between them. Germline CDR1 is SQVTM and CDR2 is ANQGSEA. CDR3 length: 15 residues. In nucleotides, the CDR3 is TGCAGCGTTGAAGCCGAGGGACATGGACGCTATGGCTACACCTTC. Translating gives CSVEAEGHGRYGYTF.

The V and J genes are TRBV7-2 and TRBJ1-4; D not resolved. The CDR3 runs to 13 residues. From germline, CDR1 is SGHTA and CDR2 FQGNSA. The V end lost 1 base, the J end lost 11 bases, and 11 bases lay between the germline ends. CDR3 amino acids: CASSLDGGVKLFF. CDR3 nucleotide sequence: TGTGCCAGCAGCTTAGACGGCGGGGTTAAACTGTTTTTT.

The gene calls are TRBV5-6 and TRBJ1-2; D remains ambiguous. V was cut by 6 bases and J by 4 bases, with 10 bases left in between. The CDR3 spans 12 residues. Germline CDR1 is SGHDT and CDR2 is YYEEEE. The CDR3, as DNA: TGTGCCAGCACCTCAGGTTCCTATGGCTACACCTTC. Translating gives CASTSGSYGYTF.

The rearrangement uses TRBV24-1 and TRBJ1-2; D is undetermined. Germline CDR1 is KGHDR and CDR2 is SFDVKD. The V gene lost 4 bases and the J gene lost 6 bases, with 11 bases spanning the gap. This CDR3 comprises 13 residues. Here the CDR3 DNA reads TGTGCCACCAGTGAACCGCCCGGCGATGGCTACACCTTC. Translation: CATSEPPGDGYTF.

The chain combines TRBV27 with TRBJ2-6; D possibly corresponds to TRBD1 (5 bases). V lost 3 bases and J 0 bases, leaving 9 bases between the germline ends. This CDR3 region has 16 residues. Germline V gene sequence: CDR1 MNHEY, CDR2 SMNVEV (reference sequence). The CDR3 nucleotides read TGTGCCAGCAGTTTCGGTGGGGCCTCTGGGGCCAACGTCCTGACTTTC. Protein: CASSFGGASGANVLTF.

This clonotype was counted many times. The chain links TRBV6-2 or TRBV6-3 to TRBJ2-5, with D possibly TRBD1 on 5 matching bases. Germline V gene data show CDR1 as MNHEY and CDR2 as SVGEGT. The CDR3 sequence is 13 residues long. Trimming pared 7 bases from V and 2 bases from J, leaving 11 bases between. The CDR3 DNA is TGTGCCAGCATAAGAGACAGACAAGAGACCCAGTACTTC. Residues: CASIRDRQETQYF.

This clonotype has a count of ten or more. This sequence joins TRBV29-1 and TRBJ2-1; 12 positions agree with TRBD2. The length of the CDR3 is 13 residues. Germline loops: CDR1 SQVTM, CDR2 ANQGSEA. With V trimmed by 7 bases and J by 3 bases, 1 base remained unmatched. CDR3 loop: CSELAGGYNEQFF. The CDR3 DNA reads TGCAGCGAACTAGCGGGAGGCTACAATGAGCAGTTCTTC.

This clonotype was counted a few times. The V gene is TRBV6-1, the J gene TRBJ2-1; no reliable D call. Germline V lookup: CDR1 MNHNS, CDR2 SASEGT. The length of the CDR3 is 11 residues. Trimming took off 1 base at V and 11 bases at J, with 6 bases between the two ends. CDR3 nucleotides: TGTGCCAGCAGTGAAGTGGCTAAGCAGTTCTTC. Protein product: CASSEVAKQFF.

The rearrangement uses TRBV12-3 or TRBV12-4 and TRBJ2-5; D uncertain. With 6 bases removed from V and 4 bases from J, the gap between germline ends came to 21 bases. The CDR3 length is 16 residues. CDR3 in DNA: TGTGCCAGCAGCCGAAAACCCCCGAGCCTGGGAGAGACCCAGTACTTC. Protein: CASSRKPPSLGETQYF.

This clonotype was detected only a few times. The CDR3 protein is CSARDRQGSTEAFF. In DNA, the CDR3 is TGCAGTGCTAGAGATCGGCAGGGGAGCACTGAAGCTTTCTTT. The V gene is TRBV20-1, the J gene TRBJ1-1; D is possibly TRBD1 (6 bases). Germline V CDR1 and CDR2: DFQATT, SNEGSKA (reference sequence). The CDR3 covers 14 residues. With 0 bases removed from V and 4 bases from J, the gap between germline ends came to 12 bases.

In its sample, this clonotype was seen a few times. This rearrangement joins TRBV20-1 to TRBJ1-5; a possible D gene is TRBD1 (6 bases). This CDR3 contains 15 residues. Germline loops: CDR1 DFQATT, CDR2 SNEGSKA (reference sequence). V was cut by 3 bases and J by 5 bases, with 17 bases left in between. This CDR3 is CSASGGGRSDQPQHF. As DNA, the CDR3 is TGCAGTGCTAGCGGCGGGGGCAGAAGCGATCAGCCCCAGCATTTT.

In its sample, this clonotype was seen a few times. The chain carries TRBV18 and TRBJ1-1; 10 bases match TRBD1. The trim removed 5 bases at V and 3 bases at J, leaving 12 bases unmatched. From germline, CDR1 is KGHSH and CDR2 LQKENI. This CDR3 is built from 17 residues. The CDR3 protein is CASSVGQGIFRDTEAFF. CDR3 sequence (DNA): TGTGCCAGCTCAGTGGGACAGGGGATCTTTAGGGACACTGAAGCTTTCTTT.

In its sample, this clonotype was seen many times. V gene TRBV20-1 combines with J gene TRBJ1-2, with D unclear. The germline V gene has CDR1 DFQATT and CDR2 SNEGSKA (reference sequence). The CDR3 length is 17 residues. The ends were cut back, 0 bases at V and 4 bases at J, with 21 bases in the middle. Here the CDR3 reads CSARDRTAAVGAYGYTF. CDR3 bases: TGCAGTGCTAGAGATCGGACGGCGGCTGTAGGCGCCTATGGCTACACCTTC.

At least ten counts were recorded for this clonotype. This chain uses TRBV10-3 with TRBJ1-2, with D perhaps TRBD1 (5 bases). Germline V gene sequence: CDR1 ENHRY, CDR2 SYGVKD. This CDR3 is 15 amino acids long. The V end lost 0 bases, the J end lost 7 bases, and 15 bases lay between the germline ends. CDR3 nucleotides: TGTGCCATCAGTGAGTCGTTTGGCAGGGAGTTTGGCTACACCTTC. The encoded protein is CAISESFGREFGYTF.

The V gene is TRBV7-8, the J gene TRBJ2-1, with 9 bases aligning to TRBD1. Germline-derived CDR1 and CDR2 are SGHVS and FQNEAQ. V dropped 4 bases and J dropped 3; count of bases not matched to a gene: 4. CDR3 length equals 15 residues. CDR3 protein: CASSSTGQGYNEQFF. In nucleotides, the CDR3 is TGTGCCAGCAGCTCAACGGGACAGGGCTACAATGAGCAGTTCTTC.

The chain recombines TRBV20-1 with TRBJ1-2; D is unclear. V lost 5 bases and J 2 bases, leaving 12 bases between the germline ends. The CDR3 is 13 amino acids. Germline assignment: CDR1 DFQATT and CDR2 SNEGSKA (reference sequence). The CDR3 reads CSAHTGGNYGYTF. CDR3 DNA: TGCAGTGCTCATACGGGCGGAAACTATGGCTACACCTTC.

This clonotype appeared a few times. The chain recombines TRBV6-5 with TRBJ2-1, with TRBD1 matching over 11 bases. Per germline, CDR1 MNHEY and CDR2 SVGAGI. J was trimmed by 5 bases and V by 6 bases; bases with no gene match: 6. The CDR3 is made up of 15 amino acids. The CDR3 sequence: CASSLGQGADNEQFF. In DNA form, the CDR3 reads TGTGCCAGCAGCCTCGGACAGGGGGCTGACAATGAGCAGTTCTTC.

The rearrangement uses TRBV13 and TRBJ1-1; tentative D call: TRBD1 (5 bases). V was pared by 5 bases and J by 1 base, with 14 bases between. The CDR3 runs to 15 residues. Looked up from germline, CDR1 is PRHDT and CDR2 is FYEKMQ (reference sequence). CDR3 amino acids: CASSRKIDRNTEAFF. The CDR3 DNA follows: TGTGCCAGCAGCCGAAAAATTGACAGGAACACTGAAGCTTTCTTT.